This T cell receptor (beta chain) appears in the sequencing data of a study of blood T cell repertoires in COVID-19. Study summary: The United States, Italy and Spain supplied acute and convalescent COVID-19 samples. T cells, B-cell-depleted T cells, or PBMCs provided the cDNA or gDNA that served as material.

In the original processing: Amplification from reference gene primers served as the basis for estimated nucleated cell counts. The assay was immunoSEQ multiplex PCR, and TCRdb's table has in-frame clones only and misses some. V, J and clone size reflect that table, while D and trimming were determined from the DNA. The top ten clones hold approximately 9.7% of a sample with 75,000 to 80,000 clones, around 90% of them seen once. Trimming removed 3 bases from V and 0 bases from J; junction bases left unmatched: 3. Germline values: CDR1 LNHDA, CDR2 SQIVND (reference sequence). The CDR3 runs 15 residues.

The chain links TRBV19 to TRBJ1-1; 8 bases agree with TRBD1. This sequence was found in a human donor in a cohort sampled during active COVID-19. The sequenced sample was peripheral blood. As DNA, the CDR3 is TGTGCCAGTAGTATGAGGACAGGGATGAACACTGAAGCTTTCTTT. This translates into CASSMRTGMNTEAFF. Based on the CDR3 plus reference TRBV19 and TRBJ1-1, the full variable domain is DGGITQSPKYLFRKEGQNVTLSCEQNLNHDAMYWYRQDPGQGLRLIYYSQIVNDFQKGDIAEGYSVSREKKESFPLTVTSAQKNPTAFYLCASSMRTGMNTEAFFGQGTRLTVV.